The T cell receptor beta chain under discussion was sequenced for a study of neoadjuvant nivolumab and ipilimumab in lung cancer. Study-wide results and caveats: Resected tumors had greater TCR richness and clonality than uninvolved lung. Only a small number of samples underwent TCR sequencing. Only two of four nivolumab-treated tumors gained richness and clonality by surgery.

TCRdb keeps only in-frame clones here, not all; method: immunoSEQ multiplex PCR. The sample has 6,500 to 8,500 clones, 75% to 90% seen once; the top ten hold 6.8%. Details on this clone: Its antigen remains unknown.

The sequencing here drew on tumor tissue, taken after neoadjuvant nivolumab, alone or with ipilimumab, at or shortly before surgery. This sequence was found in an adult with non-small cell lung cancer.

The CDR3 sequence is CASSLRESSSGANVLTF. CDR3 nucleotide sequence: TGTGCCAGCTCACTTCGGGAGTCGAGCTCTGGGGCCAACGTCCTGACTTTC. The rearrangement joins TRBV18 to TRBJ2-6; maybe TRBD2 (6 bases). V was shortened by 4 bases and J by 0 bases, with 13 bases between the two germline ends. Germline V CDR1 and CDR2: KGHSH, LQKENI. The CDR3 contains 17 residues.